One and the same sample provided the 17 T cell receptor beta chains below, sequenced in a study of blood T cells in healthy people across ages. Alongside a J-beta primer mix, a sample-barcoded 5' primer served in a second PCR lasting about 7 to 12 cycles. TCRdb independently ran MiXCR on the 5' RACE reads; one entry per CDR3 protein. The sample consists of about 1.4 million distinct CDR3 sequences, 55% to 75% of them appearing once. What was sequenced was blood. Source of these receptors: a man aged 18 to 35 in good health.

The chain couples TRBV4-1 to TRBJ1-2, with a possible D match to TRBD1 (6 bases). Trimming pared 1 base from V and 8 bases from J, leaving 14 bases between. Germline CDR1 and CDR2: MGHRA and YSYEKL. This CDR3 is 14 amino acids long. CDR3 sequence: CASSQAGTSGGYTF. The CDR3 DNA follows: TGCGCCAGCAGCCAAGCCGGGACATCGGGCGGCTACACCTTC.

The chain carries TRBV27 and TRBJ2-1; TRBD1 agrees at 10 bases. Trimming cost V 5 bases and J 5 bases; bases outside gene matches: 15. The CDR3 runs 18 residues. Germline V gene lookup returns CDR1 MNHEY and CDR2 SMNVEV (reference sequence). This CDR3 reads CASSKLQLGTGAHNEQFF. CDR3 in DNA: TGTGCCAGCAGTAAACTTCAACTCGGGACAGGGGCACACAATGAGCAGTTCTTC.

This clonotype was picked up one time. This chain uses TRBV24-1 with TRBJ2-2; no clear D. CDR3 size: 14 residues. Germline values: CDR1 KGHDR, CDR2 SFDVKD. V was cut by 4 bases and J by 1 base, with 6 bases left in between. Here the CDR3 reads CATSDPRNTGELFF. The CDR3 bases are TGTGCCACCAGTGACCCGAGGAACACCGGGGAGCTGTTTTTT.

This clonotype was picked up a small number of times. The V and J genes are TRBV10-3 and TRBJ2-1; TRBD2 matches at 14 bases. V lost 0 bases, J lost 11 bases, and 6 bases stayed unmatched. Per germline, CDR1 ENHRY and CDR2 SYGVKD. The CDR3 has 16 amino acids. For the CDR3, the DNA is TGTGCCATCAGTGAGTCGGTGACTAGCGGGGGGGGACAGCAGTTCTTC. Its protein product is CAISESVTSGGGQQFF.

This clonotype was observed a handful of times. J is TRBJ1-4 and V is TRBV29-1; possibly TRBD1 for D (5 bases). The CDR3 extends over 13 amino acids. Trimming removed 1 base from V and 6 bases from J, with 9 bases in between. Germline V lookup: CDR1 SQVTM, CDR2 ANQGSEA. DNA for the CDR3: TGCAGCGTTGAAGGGCAGGGCGATGAAAAACTGTTTTTT. This sequence encodes CSVEGQGDEKLFF.

The chain is built from TRBV5-4 and TRBJ1-2; D not certain. The germline CDR1 and CDR2 sequences are SGHNT and YYREEE (reference sequence). Trimming stripped 2 bases from V and 1 base from J, with 9 bases between. The CDR3 extends over 14 amino acids. The CDR3: CASSLHGVNYGYTF. CDR3 sequence (DNA): TGTGCCAGCAGCTTACACGGGGTTAACTATGGCTACACCTTC.

V gene TRBV14 combines with J gene TRBJ1-6; TRBD1 aligns across 7 bases. J was trimmed by 10 bases and V by 0 bases; bases with no gene match: 6. The germline CDR1 and CDR2 sequences are SGHDN and FVKESK. The CDR3 is made up of 15 amino acids. CDR3 residues: CASSQEDRRVSPLHF. CDR3 nucleotides: TGTGCCAGCAGCCAAGAGGACAGGAGGGTATCACCCCTCCACTTT.

The chain joins TRBV20-1 to TRBJ1-5; 8 nucleotides match TRBD1. Germline V gene sequence: CDR1 DFQATT, CDR2 SNEGSKA (reference sequence). V lost 5 bases and J lost 5; bases outside the gene matches: 2. The CDR3 covers 12 residues. For the CDR3, the DNA is TGCAGTGCTGAACAGGGGGATCAGCCCCAGCATTTT. Protein: CSAEQGDQPQHF.

In DNA form, the CDR3 reads TGCGCCAGCAGCCAAGTACCCGGCTCTAGCACAGATACGCAGTATTTT. Residues: CASSQVPGSSTDTQYF. This chain links TRBV4-1 with TRBJ2-3; D remains ambiguous. The CDR3 is made up of 16 amino acids. V lost 1 base and J 0 bases, leaving 11 bases between the germline ends. Looked up from germline, CDR1 is MGHRA and CDR2 is YSYEKL.

The rearrangement uses TRBV4-1 and TRBJ2-7; D uncertain. The CDR3 has 14 amino acids. Trimming pared 0 bases from V and 2 bases from J, leaving 8 bases between. Germline-derived CDR1 and CDR2 are MGHRA and YSYEKL. The CDR3 DNA reads as TGCGCCAGCAGCCAAGATCAAATACCCTACGAGCAGTACTTC. Its translation: CASSQDQIPYEQYF.

The J gene is TRBJ2-5, the V gene TRBV3-1; 14 bases are shared with TRBD2. Unmatched junction bases numbered 3, after V lost 1 base and J lost 5 bases. This CDR3 has 16 residues. Germline assignment: CDR1 LGHDT and CDR2 YNNKEL (reference sequence). This CDR3 is CASSQGTSGRLETQYF. CDR3 in DNA: TGTGCCAGCAGCCAAGGGACTAGCGGGAGGTTGGAGACCCAGTACTTC.

The V gene is TRBV7-2, the J gene TRBJ2-7, with D maybe TRBD1 (5 bases). V was pared by 1 base and J by 1 base, with 14 bases between. The CDR3 has 16 amino acids. Germline V gene data show CDR1 as SGHTA and CDR2 as FQGNSA. The CDR3 nucleotides are TGTGCCAGCAGCTTAGTTAGGGGATTGGGGTCCTACGAGCAGTACTTC. Translating gives CASSLVRGLGSYEQYF.

This rearrangement joins TRBV12-3 or TRBV12-4 to TRBJ2-4, with D possibly being TRBD2 (6 bases). The V end was cut by 1 base, the J end by 7 bases, with 14 bases between. The CDR3 loop spans 15 amino acids. CDR3: CASSLGTTSMNIQYF. The CDR3 nucleotides are TGTGCCAGCAGTTTAGGGACTACATCTATGAACATTCAGTACTTC.

This chain's CDR3 is CASRRGDRFTGELFF. The DNA for the CDR3 is TGTGCCAGCCGGCGGGGGGACAGATTCACCGGGGAGCTGTTTTTT. The V gene is TRBV7-9, the J gene TRBJ2-2; D is possibly TRBD2 (8 bases). This CDR3 has 15 amino acids. Germline CDR1 SEHNR, CDR2 FQNEAQ (reference sequence). The V gene lost 8 bases and the J gene lost 4 bases, with 17 bases spanning the gap.

The chain has TRBV20-1 and TRBJ2-1; possibly TRBD1 for D (5 bases). Germline assignment: CDR1 DFQATT and CDR2 SNEGSKA (reference sequence). The CDR3 is 15 residues long. V lost 3 bases, J lost 6 bases, and 18 bases lay in between. For the CDR3, the DNA is TGCAGTGCTAGGGGTCTACTCCAGGGCGGCAATGAGCAGTTCTTC. Translated, it gives CSARGLLQGGNEQFF.

The chain's CDR3 is CASSETQGAREQYF. In DNA, the CDR3 is TGTGCCAGCAGTGAGACCCAGGGCGCCAGGGAGCAGTACTTC. This rearrangement joins TRBV6-1 to TRBJ2-5; D may be TRBD1 or TRBD2 (5 bases each). Germline V gives CDR1 MNHNS, CDR2 SASEGT. This CDR3 region has 14 residues. V dropped 3 bases and J dropped 11 bases, with 19 bases sitting between them.

The chain is built from TRBV29-1 and TRBJ2-1; the match to TRBD2 covers 7 bases. Germline CDR1 and CDR2: SQVTM and ANQGSEA. This CDR3 spans 13 amino acids. V gave up 7 bases and J gave up 11 bases; unmatched junction bases: 14. The CDR3 nucleotides read TGCAGCGCCCAGACTAGCCTTTTCGAAAAGCAGTTCTTC. Translated: CSAQTSLFEKQFF.